This entry lists 31 T cell receptor beta chains sequenced from one sample in a study of cytomegalovirus exposure and HLA in healthy donors. PCR involved 60 Vbeta and 13 Jbeta primers. The repertoire was sequenced with immunoSEQ multiplex PCR; TCRdb's copy has only in-frame clones and lacks some. The sample records tens of thousands of clones, 55% to 75% being singletons. The source material was PBMCs. Source of these receptors: a woman aged 25 to 39 in good health and CMV-seronegative.

The V call is TRBV7-3, the J call TRBJ2-7; 10 nucleotides match TRBD2. V gave up 5 bases and J gave up 4 bases; unmatched junction bases: 5. This CDR3 is built from 14 residues. CDR1 is SGHTA, CDR2 FQGTGA, per germline. The DNA for the CDR3 is TGTGCCAGCAGCGCAAGCGGGGGGGGTTACGAGCAGTACTTC. Translating it yields CASSASGGGYEQYF.

The J gene is TRBJ2-5, the V gene TRBV10-3; D is possibly TRBD2 (6 bases). The DNA end favors TRBJ2-7, so the J call may be wrong. CDR3 length: 14 residues. Per germline, CDR1 ENHRY and CDR2 SYGVKD. CDR3 nucleotide sequence: TGTGCCACCTCCCGGGACCCGCGCGGGGACGAGCAGTACTTC. Translation gives CATSRDPRGDEQYF.

This clone was counted many times. V and J are TRBV4-3 and TRBJ1-6, with D perhaps TRBD1 (5 bases). CDR1 and CDR2 (germline): LGHNA, YSLEER. Trimming cost V 3 bases and J 13 bases, with 19 bases left between them. The CDR3 has 15 amino acids. CDR3 nucleotide sequence: TGCGCCAGCAGCCAGGAGGGGACTCCCTACATTCCCCTCCACTTT. Translated, it gives CASSQEGTPYIPLHF.

This chain connects TRBV20-1 to TRBJ2-3; D is unclear. CDR1 is DFQATT and CDR2 is SNEGSKA in the germline V gene (reference sequence). Trimming cost V 5 bases and J 8 bases, with 11 bases left between them. The CDR3 spans 11 residues. The CDR3 is CSAPPTGTQYF. For the CDR3, the DNA is TGCAGTGCTCCCCCGACTGGTACGCAGTATTTT.

This chain connects TRBV5-6 to TRBJ2-5; 11 bases map to TRBD2. The CDR3 length is 15 residues. After removal of 1 base from V and 1 base from J, the junction contained 0 bases not matched to a gene. CDR1 and CDR2 from the germline V gene are SGHDT and YYEEEE. The CDR3 loop is CASSLTSGGQETQYF. As DNA, the CDR3 is TGTGCCAGCAGCTTGACTAGCGGGGGCCAAGAGACCCAGTACTTC.

This clone occurred once. This chain joins TRBV10-1 and TRBJ2-7; 11 bases are a match to TRBD1. Trimming took 3 bases from V and 4 from J; bases not matched to a gene: 5. Germline CDR1 is WNHNN and CDR2 is SYGVQD (reference sequence). The CDR3 sequence is 15 residues long. The CDR3 sequence is CASSDPGQGVYEQYF. The CDR3 nucleotides read TGCGCCAGCAGTGATCCGGGACAGGGGGTTTACGAGCAGTACTTC.

The V call is TRBV4-2, the J call TRBJ2-1; no reliable D call. This CDR3 is built from 15 residues. Between the trimmed V and J ends, which lost 0 bases and 0 bases, there was a span of 6 bases. Germline CDR1 reads LGHNA; CDR2 reads YNFKEQ. In DNA form, the CDR3 reads TGTGCCAGCAGCCAAGACTACAGCTCCTACAATGAGCAGTTCTTC. Protein sequence: CASSQDYSSYNEQFF.

The V gene is TRBV5-4, the J gene TRBJ2-2; D might be TRBD1 (5 bases). CDR1 is SGHNT, CDR2 YYREEE, per germline (reference sequence). The CDR3 is 13 residues long. Deletions cut 2 bases from V and 6 bases from J, with 8 bases between. CDR3 in amino acids: CASSFRAAGELFF. Here the CDR3 DNA reads TGTGCCAGCAGCTTCAGGGCGGCCGGGGAGCTGTTTTTT.

V and J are TRBV7-3 and TRBJ2-3; D perhaps matches TRBD2 (5 bases). V gave up 6 bases and J gave up 5 bases, with 12 bases separating them. The CDR3 totals 13 residues. The germline V gene encodes CDR1 SGHTA and CDR2 FQGTGA. DNA for the CDR3: TGTGCCAGCAGTCACGGGGTGGAAGATACGCAGTATTTT. It encodes CASSHGVEDTQYF.

The sample holds a few counts of this clone. V gene TRBV5-4 combines with J gene TRBJ1-2; 8 nucleotides line up with TRBD1. V dropped 3 bases and J dropped 5; count of bases not matched to a gene: 9. Germline V CDR1 and CDR2: SGHNT, YYREEE (reference sequence). The CDR3 covers 15 residues. The CDR3 bases are TGTGCCAGCAGCTCCCCACAGGGGGTCCGTTATGGCTACACCTTC. Amino acids: CASSSPQGVRYGYTF. Supplemented by reference TRBV5-4 and TRBJ1-2, the full variable domain reads ETGVTQSPTHLIKTRGQQVTLRCSSQSGHNTVSWYQQALGQGPQFIFQYYREEENGRGNFPPRFSGLQFPNYSSELNVNALELDDSALYLCASSSPQGVRYGYTFGSGTRLTVV.

The chain couples TRBV14 to TRBJ1-1; TRBD1 agrees at 7 bases. This CDR3 is 14 amino acids long. CDR1 SGHDN and CDR2 FVKESK come from the germline V gene. V was pared by 2 bases and J by 1 base, with 1 base of the junction left unmatched. The CDR3 reads CASSQRTGNTEAFF. DNA of the CDR3: TGTGCCAGCAGCCAAAGGACAGGGAACACTGAAGCTTTCTTT. The complete variable domain, with remaining parts taken from reference TRBV14 and TRBJ1-1, reads EAGVTQFPSHSVIEKGQTVTLRCDPISGHDNLYWYRRVMGKEIKFLLHFVKESKQDESGMPNNRFLAERTGGTYSTLKVQPAELEDSGVYFCASSQRTGNTEAFFGQGTRLTVV.

This chain connects TRBV7-9 to TRBJ1-1; 7 bases map to TRBD1. Germline V gene lookup returns CDR1 SEHNR and CDR2 FQNEAQ (reference sequence). V shed 5 bases and J 4 bases; nucleotides not matched to a gene: 7. This CDR3 contains 14 residues. The CDR3 region is CASSIRGSGTEAFF. DNA for the CDR3: TGTGCCAGCAGCATCAGGGGGTCGGGCACTGAAGCTTTCTTT.

This chain joins TRBV7-9 and TRBJ1-6; 7 nucleotides match TRBD1. Germline loops: CDR1 SEHNR, CDR2 FQNEAQ (reference sequence). Unmatched junction bases numbered 6, after V lost 1 base and J lost 9 bases. This CDR3 comprises 15 residues. The CDR3 coding sequence is TGTGCCAGCAGCTTAGTGCAGGGGGTTGGTTCACCCCTCCACTTT. Translating it yields CASSLVQGVGSPLHF.

J is TRBJ2-7 and V is TRBV5-4, with 7 positions matching TRBD2. J lost 9 bases, V lost 3 bases, and 6 bases had no gene match. Germline V lookup: CDR1 SGHNT, CDR2 YYREEE (reference sequence). This CDR3 spans 12 amino acids. This chain's CDR3 is CASSYFGEGQYF. CDR3 coding DNA: TGTGCCAGCAGCTATTTTGGGGAGGGGCAGTACTTC. The entire variable domain, with the rest obtained from reference TRBV5-4 and TRBJ2-7, is as follows: ETGVTQSPTHLIKTRGQQVTLRCSSQSGHNTVSWYQQALGQGPQFIFQYYREEENGRGNFPPRFSGLQFPNYSSELNVNALELDDSALYLCASSYFGEGQYFGPGTRLTVT.

This rearrangement joins TRBV27 to TRBJ2-5, with TRBD2 matching 9 bases. Looked up from germline, CDR1 is MNHEY and CDR2 is SMNVEV (reference sequence). J gave up 5 bases and V 3 bases, and 7 bases lay outside the gene matches. CDR3 length: 15 residues. The CDR3 DNA reads TGTGCCAGCAGTTTTCTCCTAGCGGGGAGGGAGACCCAGTACTTC. Translated: CASSFLLAGRETQYF.

J is TRBJ2-7 and V is TRBV30, with a weak D call TRBD1 (6 bases). The CDR3 consists of 12 residues. V was clipped by 3 bases and J by 6 bases, with 12 bases between them. The germline gives CDR1 GTSNPN, CDR2 SVGIG (reference sequence). The CDR3 bases are TGTGCCTGGAGAGGGGGTCGGGGCGAGCAGTACTTC. Encoded protein: CAWRGGRGEQYF.

This clone is medium-sized (0.01 to 0.1%) by share. The chain carries TRBV6-1 and TRBJ1-5; D unclear. CDR3 size: 16 residues. V lost 3 bases, J lost 0 bases, and 12 bases lay in between. Germline-derived CDR1 and CDR2 are MNHNS and SASEGT. In DNA, the CDR3 is TGTGCCAGCAGTGAGTACACGTCGGGTAGCAATCAGCCCCAGCATTTT. Translating gives CASSEYTSGSNQPQHF.

The chain is built from TRBV9 and TRBJ2-5, with 7 bases identical to TRBD2. V was pared by 0 bases and J by 2 bases, with 7 bases of the junction left unmatched. The germline V gene has CDR1 SGDLS and CDR2 YYNGEE. This CDR3 contains 16 residues. CDR3 loop: CASSVARGGGQETQYF. The CDR3 DNA reads as TGTGCCAGCAGCGTAGCTCGCGGGGGTGGGCAAGAGACCCAGTACTTC.

The chain carries TRBV29-1 and TRBJ2-1, with 8 bases fitting TRBD2. The CDR3 extends over 17 amino acids. V dropped 0 bases and J dropped 9; count of bases not matched to a gene: 16. Germline CDR1 reads SQVTM; CDR2 reads ANQGSEA. The DNA for the CDR3 is TGCAGCGTTGAAGATCGGGGGGGAGAGCCGACAGGCGGTGAGCAGTTCTTC. It is translated as CSVEDRGGEPTGGEQFF.

The chain couples TRBV19 to TRBJ1-1; D remains ambiguous. The germline V and J ends were trimmed by 0 bases and 5 bases, with 7 bases remaining between them. This CDR3 has 13 amino acids. The V gene's germline CDR1 is LNHDA and CDR2 SQIVND (reference sequence). This CDR3 is CASSIDPGTEAFF. CDR3 in DNA: TGTGCCAGTAGTATAGATCCGGGGACTGAAGCTTTCTTT. Drawing the rest from reference TRBV19 and TRBJ1-1, the complete variable domain is DGGITQSPKYLFRKEGQNVTLSCEQNLNHDAMYWYRQDPGQGLRLIYYSQIVNDFQKGDIAEGYSVSREKKESFPLTVTSAQKNPTAFYLCASSIDPGTEAFFGQGTRLTVV.

The chain is built from TRBV2 and TRBJ2-3; D uncertain. Germline CDR1 reads SNHLY; CDR2 reads FYNNEI. The CDR3 extends over 11 amino acids. The V end was cut by 5 bases, the J end by 6 bases, with 6 bases between. In DNA, the CDR3 is TGTGCCAGCAGTTATAGCGATACGCAGTATTTT. Protein sequence: CASSYSDTQYF.

With respect to this clone: The junction differs from germline at one of its ends, possibly a read error. This chain connects TRBV5-1 to TRBJ2-7, with 7 bases that match TRBD1. Germline assignment: CDR1 SGHRS and CDR2 YFSETQ. This CDR3 contains 16 residues. The CDR3 loop reads CASSGQVTTHSSELYF. In DNA, the CDR3 is TGCGCCAGCAGCGGACAGGTTACGACCCATTCCTCCGAGCTGTACTTC.

The chain couples TRBV20-1 to TRBJ1-1; D gene uncertain. The germline gives CDR1 DFQATT, CDR2 SNEGSKA (reference sequence). The V and J ends lost 3 bases and 7 bases respectively, with 9 bases between them. The CDR3 is 11 residues long. The CDR3 region is CSARPVIEAFF. Written as DNA, the CDR3 is TGCAGTGCTAGGCCAGTAATTGAAGCTTTCTTT.

The rearrangement joins TRBV4-3 to TRBJ1-6; D call uncertain. Deletions cut 3 bases from V and 2 bases from J, with 8 bases between. CDR1 is LGHNA, CDR2 YSLEER, per germline. This CDR3 has 15 amino acids. CDR3 DNA sequence: TGCGCCAGCAGCCAGAATCGGGCCTATAATTCACCCCTCCACTTT. It translates to CASSQNRAYNSPLHF.

There are a few counts of this clone. This chain joins TRBV25-1 and TRBJ2-5; the match to TRBD1 covers 9 bases. From germline, CDR1 is MGHDK and CDR2 SYGVNS. The CDR3 is 15 amino acids. Trimming at V came to 4 bases and at J to 5 bases, leaving 8 bases not matched to a gene. In nucleotides, the CDR3 is TGTGCCAGCAGTGGGCGGACAGGGGAAGACGAGACCCAGTACTTC. Residues: CASSGRTGEDETQYF.

The chain combines TRBV25-1 with TRBJ1-1; 10 nucleotides match TRBD1. The germline V gene encodes CDR1 MGHDK and CDR2 SYGVNS. The CDR3 covers 16 residues. V lost 3 bases, J lost 1 base, and 5 bases stayed unmatched. The CDR3 here is CASSEGQGWENTEAFF. The CDR3 DNA follows: TGTGCCAGCAGTGAGGGACAGGGGTGGGAGAACACTGAAGCTTTCTTT.

J is TRBJ2-2 and V is TRBV7-6; 9 nucleotides line up with TRBD1. V shed 4 bases, J shed 4 bases, and the junction held 13 bases outside the gene matches. The CDR3 has 18 residues. Germline V gives CDR1 SGHVS, CDR2 FNYEAQ. For the CDR3, the DNA is TGTGCCAGCAGCTCGACTCAATGGGGACAGGGTTCCACCGGGGAGCTGTTTTTT. Its protein is CASSSTQWGQGSTGELFF.

This chain connects TRBV19 to TRBJ1-6; 8 nucleotides align to TRBD1. CDR1 and CDR2 (germline): LNHDA, SQIVND (reference sequence). This CDR3 contains 14 residues. V was pared by 9 bases and J by 7 bases, with 8 bases of the junction left unmatched. CDR3 nucleotides: TGTGCCAGCAAGACAGGGGTAGAGAATTCACCCCTCCACTTT. Residues: CASKTGVENSPLHF. Filled out from reference TRBV19 and TRBJ1-6, the complete variable domain reads DGGITQSPKYLFRKEGQNVTLSCEQNLNHDAMYWYRQDPGQGLRLIYYSQIVNDFQKGDIAEGYSVSREKKESFPLTVTSAQKNPTAFYLCASKTGVENSPLHFGNGTRLTVT.

The genes are TRBV2 and TRBJ2-7; TRBD1 aligns across 9 bases. CDR3 size: 14 residues. The germline gives CDR1 SNHLY, CDR2 FYNNEI. The V gene end was trimmed by 5 bases and the J gene end by 3 bases; junction bases not matched to a gene: 5. The CDR3 DNA reads as TGTGCCAGCAGTACTGGACAGGGGAACTACGAGCAGTACTTC. This encodes CASSTGQGNYEQYF.

This clone was observed a handful of times. This chain links TRBV7-9 with TRBJ2-7, with 7 bases identical to TRBD1. V trimming: 6 bases; J trimming: 1 base; junction bases outside the gene matches: 6. The CDR3 runs 14 residues. Germline V gene lookup returns CDR1 SEHNR and CDR2 FQNEAQ (reference sequence). CDR3 in DNA: TGTGCCAGCAGAACCGGGACAGCATCCTACGAGCAGTACTTC. Translated, it gives CASRTGTASYEQYF.

The chain joins TRBV28 to TRBJ1-4; D perhaps matches TRBD1 (6 bases). Trimming took off 8 bases at V and 7 bases at J, with 11 bases between the two ends. Looked up from germline, CDR1 is MDHEN and CDR2 is SYDVKM. There are 12 residues in the CDR3. The CDR3 DNA reads as TGTGCCAGCGGGGGCAATCGTGAAAAACTGTTTTTT. This sequence encodes CASGGNREKLFF.